The clone carrying this T cell receptor (beta chain) appeared a few times. What it binds is unknown. The study used healthy donors as controls matched for age and sex. Negative isolation was applied to CD8+ and CD4+ T cells, and FACS enrichment was applied to TEMRA cells. The data were taken from a study of CD8 T cells in Susac syndrome. Points from the study as a whole: It was acknowledged in the study that its TCR sequencing and HLA analysis involved a relatively small number of individuals.

When the RNA was reverse transcribed, random hexamers were used with an input of 0.5 to 1 ug. A multiplex approach, immunoSEQ multiplex PCR, amplified TCR beta CDR3 across 54 Vbeta and 13 Jbeta. Each CDR3 protein gets one entry after TCRdb re-called the immunoSEQ multiplex PCR reads with MiXCR. The profile shows approximately 110,000 distinct CDR3 sequences, approximately 96% of them singletons. The sequencing input was CD4+ T cells from PBMCs. This clonotype was sampled from a human donor in good health.

The chain's CDR3 is CASSLAGNTGELFF. The CDR3 DNA is TGCGCCAGCAGCTTGGCTGGCAACACCGGGGAGCTGTTTTTT. This rearrangement joins TRBV5-1 to TRBJ2-2; D remains ambiguous. This CDR3 contains 14 residues. Trimming cost V 0 bases and J 2 bases, with 5 bases left between them. Germline V lookup: CDR1 SGHRS, CDR2 YFSETQ. Variable domain in full (rest from reference TRBV5-1 and TRBJ2-2): KAGVTQTPRYLIKTRGQQVTLSCSPISGHRSVSWYQQTPGQGLQFLFEYFSETQRNKGNFPGRFSGRQFSNSRSEMNVSTLELGDSALYLCASSLAGNTGELFFGEGSRLTVL.